This TCR beta chain appears in the sequencing data of a study of T-cell reconstitution after alpha-beta-depleted transplantation in children. Preparation of the TCRbeta library used unique molecular identifiers. Using its own MiXCR run on the PCR reads, TCRdb lists one record per CDR3 protein. The table records fewer than 1 million distinct CDR3 sequences, around 17% of them present only once. Study-wide results and caveats: Hyperexpanded clones declined; after one year, newly produced T cells mostly supplied diversity. From surviving recipient T cells and thymic progenitors came the high day-60 TCRbeta diversity observed in some patients. Several hundred expanded graft clones reportedly gave rise to the alpha-beta T cells present about two months after transplant.

This clonotype was seen at least ten times. Its antigen remains unknown. From germline, CDR1 is MNHNS and CDR2 SASEGT. Deletions cut 6 bases from V and 8 bases from J, with 17 bases between. The CDR3 runs to 14 residues. The chain carries TRBV6-1 and TRBJ2-1; the D gene is possibly TRBD2 (6 bases). This sequence was found in a male patient younger than 18 who had a stem cell transplant for acute lymphoblastic leukemia, so the T cells may come from the graft donor. The source was PBMCs, mostly from graft donor cells, collected 360 days after TCRalphabeta/CD19-depleted stem cell transplant. CDR3 in DNA: TGTGCCAGCAGCATAGTGCAGGAGGGCGATGAGCAGTTCTTC. This translates into CASSIVQEGDEQFF.